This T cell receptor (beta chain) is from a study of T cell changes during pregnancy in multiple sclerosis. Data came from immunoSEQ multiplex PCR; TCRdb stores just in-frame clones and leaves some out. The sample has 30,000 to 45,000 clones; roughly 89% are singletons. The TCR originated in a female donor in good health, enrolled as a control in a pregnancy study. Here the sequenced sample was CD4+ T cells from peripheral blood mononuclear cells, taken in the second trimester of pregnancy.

CDR3 coding DNA: TGTGCCAGCAGCTCAACAGGCGCTGGAAACACCATATATTTT. It translates to CASSSTGAGNTIYF. The V and J genes are TRBV5-8 and TRBJ1-3, with TRBD1 as a possible D gene (5 bases). Trimming removed 3 bases at V and 2 bases at J, with 9 bases between. The CDR3 consists of 14 residues. Germline values: CDR1 SGHTS, CDR2 YDEGEE.